This is a list of T cell receptor beta chains from one sample in a study of T-cell reconstitution after alpha-beta-depleted transplantation in children. A single record per CDR3 protein comes from TCRdb applying MiXCR to the PCR reads. The sample includes hundreds of thousands of distinct CDR3 sequences, roughly 15% of them seen just once. This specimen was PBMCs from the stem cell graft donor, taken from the stem cell graft. Receptors were obtained from a human donor who donated a stem cell graft to a child with acute myeloid leukemia. The CDR3 runs from the conserved cysteine through the conserved F or W. A D gene is named only where the DNA matches it firmly. Only part of the rows carry a size: once, few, many, or a class if the clone is expanded.

TRBD1 | TRBJ2-6 | TRBV5-1 | many | TGCGCCAGCAGCTTGGAGGGACAGGGTTACTCTGGGGCCAACGTCCTGACTTTC | CASSLEGQGYSGANVLTF
TRBD1 | TRBJ1-5 | TRBV10-3 | . | TGTGCCATCGGTCCCCAAACAACTGACAGGGGAAGTCAGCCCCAGCATTTT | CAIGPQTTDRGSQPQHF
. | TRBJ2-2 | TRBV19 | few | TGTGCCAGTAGCACTAGCAGAAACACCGGGGAGCTGTTTTTT | CASSTSRNTGELFF
TRBD2 | TRBJ2-1 | TRBV4-2 | . | TGTGCCAGCAGCCAAGATAAGGGACTAGCTTTCAATGAGCAGTTCTTC | CASSQDKGLAFNEQFF
. | TRBJ2-1 | TRBV6-1 | many | TGTGCCAGCAGTACCTCATGGGCTGAGCAGTTCTTC | CASSTSWAEQFF
. | TRBJ1-1 | TRBV20-1 | few | TGCAGTGCTAGAGTCGACAGTACGGTGAACACTGAAGCTTTCTTT | CSARVDSTVNTEAFF
. | TRBJ2-1 | TRBV30 | many | TGTGCCTGGAGTGTAGGTGAGCAGTTCTTC | CAWSVGEQFF
TRBD2 | TRBJ2-1 | TRBV27 | few | TGTGCCAGCAGTTTATCACTAGCGGGGGGCTACAATGAGCAGTTCTTC | CASSLSLAGGYNEQFF
TRBD2 | TRBJ2-3 | TRBV20-1 | . | TGCAGTGCTAGTGCACCAGCGGGGGGCCCCACAGATACGCAGTATTTT | CSASAPAGGPTDTQYF
. | TRBJ1-6 | TRBV20-1 | many | TGCAGTGCAACCCAGGGCAGAGGTTCACCCCTCCACTTT | CSATQGRGSPLHF
. | TRBJ2-1 | TRBV7-2 | few | TGTGCCAGCAGCTCGTTTGGCAGGAGCTGCTCCTACAATGAGCAGTTCTTC | CASSSFGRSCSYNEQFF
. | TRBJ2-1 | TRBV7-2 | few | TGTGCCAGCAGCCCCCCACCGGGGAGTCCCTACAATGAGCAGTTCTTC | CASSPPPGSPYNEQFF
TRBD2 | TRBJ2-3 | TRBV20-1 | many | TGCAGTGCTATCTTAGCGGGGGCCGGCACAGATACGCAGTATTTT | CSAILAGAGTDTQYF
. | TRBJ1-4 | TRBV11-3 | . | TGTGCCAGCAGCTTAGAGGCCCGGGAGAAGGAAAAACTGTTTTTT | CASSLEAREKEKLFF
TRBD1 | TRBJ2-3 | TRBV24-1 | many | TGTGCCACCCCGTTCCGGGACAGAACTACAGATACGCAGTATTTT | CATPFRDRTTDTQYF
. | TRBJ1-1 | TRBV7-9 | . | TGTGCCAGCAGCTTAACTTCCGGGAACACTGAAGCTTTCTTT | CASSLTSGNTEAFF
TRBD2 | TRBJ2-3 | TRBV28 | . | TGTGCCAGCAGTTTATGGGGGGCTAGCGGGGGCCAGGGAGATACGCAGTATTTT | CASSLWGASGGQGDTQYF
TRBD2 | TRBJ2-3 | TRBV5-1 | few | TGCGCCAGCAGCTCCAATTTCGCGGGGGACCTCACAGATACGCAGTATTTT | CASSSNFAGDLTDTQYF
. | TRBJ1-1 | TRBV29-1 | few | TGCAGCGTTGAAATTCCGGGACTCCCCACTGAAGCTTTCTTT | CSVEIPGLPTEAFF
. | TRBJ1-3 | TRBV6-1 | many | TGTGCCACCGCCCCGGGGAGCTCTGGAAACACCATATATTTT | CATAPGSSGNTIYF
. | TRBJ2-2 | TRBV20-1 | many | TGCAGTGCTAGAGAGCCCACCGGGGAGCTGTTTTTT | CSAREPTGELFF
. | TRBJ2-2 | TRBV5-5 | many | TGTGCCAGCAGCTTTACCCAGGGGAACACCGGGGAGCTGTTTTTT | CASSFTQGNTGELFF
TRBD1 | TRBJ1-4 | TRBV9 | . | TGTGCCAGCAGCGTAGCTGACAGGGAACCTGAAAAACTGTTTTTT | CASSVADREPEKLFF
. | TRBJ2-1 | TRBV29-1 | many | TGCAGCGTGGAACGAGTAGGAGATTACAATGAGCAGTTCTTC | CSVERVGDYNEQFF
TRBD2 | TRBJ2-3 | TRBV10-3 | many | TGTGCCATCAGTGGGTCCGGGACTAGCGGTACAGATACGCAGTATTTT | CAISGSGTSGTDTQYF
. | TRBJ1-1 | TRBV5-5 | many | TGTGCCAGCAGCCCTCGGAGTGGCAGAGTGAACACTGAAGCTTTCTTT | CASSPRSGRVNTEAFF
. | TRBJ1-5 | TRBV6-1 | . | TGTGCCAGCAGTGAAAGCGGGGCATTTCATCAGCCCCAGCATTTT | CASSESGAFHQPQHF
. | TRBJ2-3 | TRBV6-6 | . | TGTGCCAGCAGTTATAGTGTGGATACGCAGTATTTT | CASSYSVDTQYF
TRBD1 | TRBJ2-3 | TRBV7-3 | . | TGTGCCAGCAGCCGGACAGGGGTTGAAGATACGCAGTATTTT | CASSRTGVEDTQYF
. | TRBJ2-1 | TRBV7-2 | medium-sized | TGTGCCAGCAGCTTAGATTCTAGCCGGGGGAATGAGCAGTTCTTC | CASSLDSSRGNEQFF
TRBD1 | TRBJ2-2 | TRBV2 | . | TGTGCCAGGTCCCTGGGACAGGGGGCAGGGGAGCTGTTTTTT | CARSLGQGAGELFF
. | TRBJ2-1 | TRBV20-1 | many | TGCAGTGCTAGAGGGCCAGGGGGGATTTACAATGAGCAGTTCTTC | CSARGPGGIYNEQFF
. | TRBJ1-5 | TRBV5-1 | few | TGCGCCAGCAGCTCGGGGGGCCTCCCTGGGCAGCCCCAGCATTTT | CASSSGGLPGQPQHF
. | TRBJ2-2 | TRBV6-1 | . | TGTGCCAGCAGGGCCTACAAACAGCACACCGGGGAGCTGTTTTTT | CASRAYKQHTGELFF
. | TRBJ2-7 | TRBV7-7 | . | TGTGCCAGCAGTCGGACCGACGGGGAGCAGTACTTC | CASSRTDGEQYF
TRBD2 | TRBJ2-3 | TRBV20-1 | many | TGCAGTGCTAGAGATTTAGGACGGGGGGGAACAGATACGCAGTATTTT | CSARDLGRGGTDTQYF
TRBD1 | TRBJ2-1 | TRBV20-1 | many | TGCAGTGCTAGAGAGTGGGGACAGGCCCCGAGCAATGAGCAGTTCTTC | CSAREWGQAPSNEQFF
TRBD1 | TRBJ1-6 | TRBV20-1 | many | TGCAGTGCGCACAGGGGGCGAGGCTATAATTCACCCCTCCACTTT | CSAHRGRGYNSPLHF
TRBD1 | TRBJ2-7 | TRBV20-1 | . | TGCAGTGCTTTATATCCGGGACAGCTAATCTACGAGCAGTACTTC | CSALYPGQLIYEQYF
TRBD1 | TRBJ2-2 | TRBV7-2 | . | TGTGCCAGCAGCTTAGCGGTTGAGACACCGAGGGGGCGCGGGGAGCTGTTTTTT | CASSLAVETPRGRGELFF
TRBD1 | TRBJ1-1 | TRBV4-1 | . | TGCGCCAGCAGCCCCTCCGGGACAGGGGACACTGAAGCTTTCTTT | CASSPSGTGDTEAFF
TRBD1 | TRBJ1-2 | TRBV27 | many | TGTGCCAGCAGTTCCGGGACAGGGTTAGGCTACACCTTC | CASSSGTGLGYTF
TRBD1 | TRBJ2-5 | TRBV5-6 | few | TGTGCCAGCAGCTTGACAGGGGTGTGGCAAGAGACCCAGTACTTC | CASSLTGVWQETQYF
TRBD1 | TRBJ1-5 | TRBV3-1 | . | TGTGCCTTCAGCCCCCCGTTCGGACAGGGGAATGATAGCAATCAGCCCCAGCATTTT | CAFSPPFGQGNDSNQPQHF
. | TRBJ2-2 | TRBV15 | many | TGTGCCACCAGGAACAGCCCGAACACCGGGGAGCTGTTTTTT | CATRNSPNTGELFF
TRBD1 | TRBJ1-5 | TRBV6-1 | many | TGTGCCAGCAGTCCGACAGGGGGGACCTGGGAGCCCCAGCATTTT | CASSPTGGTWEPQHF
. | TRBJ2-1 | TRBV5-1 | many | TGCGCCAGCAGCGGGGACCAGGGGAAGACCTACAATGAGCAGTTCTTC | CASSGDQGKTYNEQFF
. | TRBJ1-3 | TRBV7-9 | . | TGTGCCAGCAGCTTATCAGGGAACTCTGGAAACACCATATATTTT | CASSLSGNSGNTIYF
. | TRBJ1-2 | TRBV15 | . | TGTGCCACCAGCAGAGCCGGAGGACCTCCCGAGGGCTACACCTTC | CATSRAGGPPEGYTF
. | TRBJ1-1 | TRBV12-3/TRBV12-4 | many | TGTGCCAGCGGTATGGGAAAGGGCACTGAAGCTTTCTTT | CASGMGKGTEAFF
TRBD1 | TRBJ2-1 | TRBV5-6 | many | TGTGCCAGCAGCTTGGCGGGACAGGCGAGCTCCTACAATGAGCAGTTCTTC | CASSLAGQASSYNEQFF
. | TRBJ2-1 | TRBV20-1 | many | TGCAGTGCTAGGGAGCGCGGCCGGGACAACAATGAGCAGTTCTTC | CSARERGRDNNEQFF
. | TRBJ1-2 | TRBV7-9 | . | TGTGCCAGCAGCTTAGGATTGCTGACAGCGCCGACCTATGGCTACACCTTC | CASSLGLLTAPTYGYTF
TRBD2 | TRBJ2-1 | TRBV29-1 | . | TGCAGCGCCTCGACTAGCGGGGGGTCTTACAATGAGCAGTTCTTC | CSASTSGGSYNEQFF